The table lists the clone carrying this TCR beta chain with a count of one. The sample originates from a study of blood T cell repertoires in COVID-19. Across the whole study: The cDNA or gDNA used as material had been derived from T cells, B-cell-depleted T cells, or PBMCs.

V lost 4 bases, J lost 0 bases, and 7 bases lay in between. Germline CDR1 reads MGHRA; CDR2 reads YSYEKL. CDR3 length: 14 residues. The method was immunoSEQ multiplex PCR; TCRdb's version includes in-frame clones alone and lacks a portion of them. The sample carries some 20,000 clones, roughly nine tenths recorded once. Sequencing input: peripheral blood. The sequence was collected from a human donor in a cohort sampled during active COVID-19. The chain joins TRBV4-1 to TRBJ1-5; unclear D gene. CDR3: CASSPSLSNQPQHF. The CDR3, as DNA: TGCGCCAGCAGCCCATCACTTAGCAATCAGCCCCAGCATTTT.